This T cell receptor beta chain stems from a study of beta chain features in type 1 diabetes (dated by TCRdb to 2017 to 2018). A note on the overall study: Patients and healthy donors did not differ in mean age, gender distribution, total cell number or subset yield. Regulatory and stem cell-like memory subsets were isolated from only 8 patients and about eight healthy donors, whereas naive and central memory subsets came from all 28 donors. A total of 107,917,701 sorted cells were examined across all samples, and the number of cells per subset was strongly correlated with RNA yield. The study compared the TCRB repertoires of sorted circulating CD4+ T cell subsets in recently diagnosed type 1 diabetes patients with those in matched healthy donors. Broader findings and caveats from the paper: PCR may preferentially amplify shorter templates, but because patient and control samples were amplified and corrected together, any resulting skew would affect both groups equally. Because small numbers of individuals were included in the HLA sub-analyses, any influence of HLA type on TCRB rearrangement was left unresolved. In all four CD4+ subsets, TCRB CDR3 length was moderately but significantly shorter in type 1 diabetes patients. Patients with type 1 diabetes made fewer insertions and deleted more nucleotides at VDJ recombination sites, implying thymic rearrangement abnormalities. Naive, central memory and regulatory TCRB repertoires appeared to be more alike among patients than among healthy donors. Because cDNA was sequenced instead of genomic DNA, highly expressing activated cells could be over-represented, though the groups showed no difference in activation or CD3 levels.

Reading the germline V gene (reference sequence) gives CDR1 LNHDA and CDR2 SQIVND. V trim: 5 bases; J trim: 2 bases; unmatched bases: 3. CDR3 length: 13 amino acids, cysteine to phenylalanine. Left in the record is the CDR3 DNA by itself, 39 bases read in frame from the first base. From each donor, a single peripheral blood sample of about 100 mL on average was drawn into heparinised tubes. Naive, central memory, regulatory and stem cell-like memory CD4+ T cells were sorted on a BD FACSAria II using a panel including CD45RO, CCR7, CD25, CD127, CD95 and CD27. A purity above 98% was achieved for all sorted populations. PBMCs were isolated right away by Lymphoprep density gradient centrifugation and were stained directly, without culture. So that batch effects would be minimized, each experiment stained and sorted samples in pairs, pairing one healthy donor with one patient. About this clone: This receptor's antigen is unknown. The input lacks base qualities; no much larger clone sits a single base away.

All of the isolated RNA was reverse transcribed with the High Capacity cDNA Reverse Transcription Kit, so expressed TCRB transcripts were sequenced. Deep immunoSEQ sequencing was applied to naive, central memory and regulatory T cell samples, giving an average of roughly 3.5 million total reads per sample. Sorted cells were lysed in RLT buffer and RNA was extracted with DNase-treated RNeasy Micro or Mini kits, depending on cell number. To prevent cross-contamination, each cell subset was processed individually, whereas patient and healthy donor samples were processed jointly. Using the immunoSEQ multiplex PCR, TCRB sequences were amplified from cDNA into 87-bp fragments spanning the CDR3 region. Amplicons were sequenced on the Illumina HiSeq platform. In the original analysis: PCR bias was corrected computationally using synthetic template baselines, and reads within Hamming distance 2 were collapsed, with unmergeable singletons discarded. Reads were aligned to IMGT to assign V, D and J genes, CDR3 length, and insertions or deletions at six rearrangement sites. Clonotype counts were normalized to sorted cell number within each subset before computing true diversity and Gini coefficients with the tcR R package. The overlap coefficient, calculated on TCRB nucleotide sequences, was used to measure repertoire sharing. As a proxy for the pre-selection repertoire, out-of-frame TCRB sequences from naive cells were analyzed. The table was pulled from immuneACCESS by TCRdb, which kept in-frame rearrangements only. Such tables lose some clones; where checked, under half of the loss comes from unresolved V genes, and the rest has no known cause. The V and J calls and clone size were taken over from that table, and D and trimming were inferred from the DNA. This sample gives almost 250,000 clones in total; around 14% of them show up just once. The ten biggest clones cover more than 0.02% of the sample.

The sample consisted of naive CD4+ T cells from blood. The sample's cell subset or site label, decoded: true naive CD4+ T cells. The V gene is TRBV19 and the J gene is TRBJ2-7; 7 central nucleotides agree with TRBD1. The sequence was collected from a woman in her thirties or forties in good health. The DNA is TGTGCCAGTAGTGACGGGACAGCCTACGAGCAGTACTTC. Translated, it reads CASSDGTAYEQYF. The CDR3, completed at both ends by the reference TRBV19 and TRBJ2-7 genes, gives the full variable domain DGGITQSPKYLFRKEGQNVTLSCEQNLNHDAMYWYRQDPGQGLRLIYYSQIVNDFQKGDIAEGYSVSREKKESFPLTVTSAQKNPTAFYLCASSDGTAYEQYFGPGTRLTVT.